This record looks at one TCR beta chain sequence and its context. The antigen is not known. The V and J ends lost 3 bases and 2 bases respectively, with 18 bases between them. This CDR3 has 17 residues. Germline assignment: CDR1 MNHEY and CDR2 SMNVEV (reference sequence). This specimen belongs to a study of response to subunit inactivated influenza vaccine. Overall study findings and caveats: Authors suggested each seasonal influenza vaccination recruits few new T cells.

One entry per CDR3 protein results from TCRdb running MiXCR on the RT-PCR reads. The repertoire consists of under 800,000 distinct CDR3 sequences, with around 13% occurring once and the leading ten covering 5.5% to 7%. The genes are TRBV27 and TRBJ2-3; D tentatively reads TRBD1 or TRBD2 (5 bases each). The sequences come from PBMCs from blood, collected 14 days before vaccination. This sequence was found in a man in his forties or fifties who received an inactivated influenza vaccine. The CDR3 nucleotides read TGTGCCAGCAGTTTTGAAGGGGCGCGAGGGCACACAGATACGCAGTATTTT. As protein: CASSFEGARGHTDTQYF.